This entry features one T cell receptor (beta chain) sequence. Its target is not known. The record originates from a study of cytotoxic CD8 clonotypes in ibrutinib-treated CLL. Assay used: immunoSEQ multiplex PCR; TCRdb lists only in-frame clones, some missing. Of tens of thousands of clones listed, 70% to 90% were seen once; the top ten hold roughly 22%. Study conclusions and caveats: Circulating CD8+ T-cell counts were tracked by baseline clonality, which exceeded that of age-matched healthy donors.

Germline V lookup: CDR1 GTSNPN, CDR2 SVGIG (reference sequence). This CDR3 comprises 13 residues. V lost 0 bases and J lost 8, with 12 bases in between. Specimen: PBMCs, collected after 24 months of ibrutinib treatment. The TCR was taken from a human donor with chronic lymphocytic leukemia. V usage is TRBV30 and J usage is TRBJ2-3, with a tentative D call TRBD1 (5 bases). Here the CDR3 reads CAWSVQAVGTQYF. CDR3 in DNA: TGTGCCTGGAGTGTACAGGCGGTTGGTACGCAGTATTTT.